The 23 T cell receptor beta chains below were found in one sample sequenced in a study of blood T cell repertoires in COVID-19. The protocol was immunoSEQ multiplex PCR, while the TCRdb copy is restricted to in-frame clones and leaves out a portion. The table includes roughly 350,000 clones, 90% to 95% detected once. Source material: peripheral blood. The receptors derive from a woman younger than 35 who had recovered from COVID-19.

The J gene is TRBJ1-6, the V gene TRBV28, with TRBD1 matching 7 bases. The length of the CDR3 is 15 residues. In germline, CDR1 is MDHEN, CDR2 SYDVKM. Trimming at V came to 5 bases and at J to 11 bases, leaving 12 bases not matched to a gene. CDR3 DNA: TGTGCCAGCAGTCCACTTGGGACAGAATTTCCACCCCTCCACTTT. It encodes CASSPLGTEFPPLHF.

The rearrangement links TRBV15 to TRBJ2-4, with a tentative D call TRBD1 (5 bases). The CDR3 has 14 amino acids. Looked up from germline, CDR1 is LNHNV and CDR2 is YYDKDF (reference sequence). Trimming stripped 0 bases from V and 6 bases from J, with 9 bases between. The CDR3 bases are TGTGCCACCAGCAGAGACAGGGTAGGAAACATTCAGTACTTC. This codes for CATSRDRVGNIQYF.

V usage is TRBV19 and J usage is TRBJ2-3; 13 bases agree with TRBD2. The V gene's germline CDR1 is LNHDA and CDR2 SQIVND (reference sequence). The CDR3 length is 17 residues. V was clipped by 1 base and J by 4 bases; unmatched bases: 5. The CDR3 DNA reads as TGTGCCAGTAGTATAGGGACTAGCGGGAGTTGGGCAGATACGCAGTATTTT. This sequence encodes CASSIGTSGSWADTQYF.

The gene calls are TRBV20-1 and TRBJ1-1; no clear D. Deletions cut 3 bases from V and 8 bases from J, with 7 bases between. The germline V gene has CDR1 DFQATT and CDR2 SNEGSKA (reference sequence). The CDR3 length is 10 residues. CDR3 nucleotide sequence: TGCAGTGCTAGTAGGCGGGAAGCTTTCTTT. This encodes CSASRREAFF.

The J gene is TRBJ2-3, the V gene TRBV5-4; 8 nucleotides match TRBD2. Germline CDR1 reads SGHNT; CDR2 reads YYREEE (reference sequence). The V gene end was trimmed by 4 bases and the J gene end by 4 bases; junction bases not matched to a gene: 11. The CDR3 consists of 16 residues. The CDR3, as DNA: TGTGCCAGCAGCCCACGGGTCGGGAGGGCCGCAGATACGCAGTATTTT. Translation: CASSPRVGRAADTQYF.

This clone appeared once. The chain carries TRBV7-2 and TRBJ1-1; 8 nucleotides line up with TRBD1. This CDR3 comprises 14 residues. The germline V gene has CDR1 SGHTA and CDR2 FQGNSA. With 3 bases clipped from V and 8 bases from J, the junction kept 8 bases outside the gene matches. In DNA, the CDR3 is TGTGCCAGCAGCTTTGGACAGGGACTGGGGGAAGCTTTCTTT. Translating it yields CASSFGQGLGEAFF.

The chain uses TRBV6-5 and TRBJ2-4, with D perhaps matching TRBD2 (6 bases). Germline V gives CDR1 MNHEY, CDR2 SVGAGI. Trimming cost V 6 bases and J 1 base, with 10 bases left between them. This CDR3 has 14 residues. This CDR3 is CASSGGYAKNIQYF. For the CDR3, the DNA is TGTGCCAGCAGCGGAGGGTACGCCAAAAACATTCAGTACTTC.

The chain employs TRBV30 and TRBJ1-1, with TRBD1 identical over 7 bases. With 3 bases clipped from V and 1 base from J, the junction kept 11 bases outside the gene matches. The CDR3 extends over 16 amino acids. Germline V lookup: CDR1 GTSNPN, CDR2 SVGIG (reference sequence). The CDR3 sequence: CAWRLTGRGTNTEAFF. As DNA, the CDR3 is TGTGCCTGGAGGCTGACAGGGAGAGGTACGAACACTGAAGCTTTCTTT.

J is TRBJ2-7 and V is TRBV4-3, with TRBD2 as a possible D gene (6 bases). Trimming removed 3 bases from V and 1 base from J, with 22 bases in between. This CDR3 has 18 amino acids. The germline V gene encodes CDR1 LGHNA and CDR2 YSLEER. The CDR3 region has the DNA TGCGCCAGCAGCCACCCAGCTGAGGGAGGCGTAGATTCCTACGAGCAGTACGTC. As protein: CASSHPAEGGVDSYEQYV.

This clone was counted once. V gene TRBV27 combines with J gene TRBJ2-7, with 9 bases that match TRBD1. This CDR3 is 13 amino acids long. V lost 3 bases to trimming and J lost 6 bases; unmatched junction nucleotides: 3. Germline assignment: CDR1 MNHEY and CDR2 SMNVEV (reference sequence). The CDR3 coding sequence is TGTGCCAGCAGTTTCGGGACAGGGTCCGAGCAGTACGTC. This sequence encodes CASSFGTGSEQYV.

V gene TRBV5-1 combines with J gene TRBJ1-3; D is undetermined. CDR3 size: 14 residues. Germline CDR1 SGHRS, CDR2 YFSETQ. V was clipped by 0 bases and J by 1 base, with 5 bases between them. In nucleotides, the CDR3 is TGCGCCAGCAGCTTGGACGGGTCTGGAAACACCATATATTTT. Translating it yields CASSLDGSGNTIYF.

This clone was counted once. This sequence joins TRBV7-2 and TRBJ2-1; 11 nucleotides line up with TRBD2. From germline, CDR1 is SGHTA and CDR2 FQGNSA. V was clipped by 0 bases and J by 6 bases; unmatched bases: 1. This CDR3 is built from 15 residues. The CDR3 protein is CASSLATSGANEQFF. As DNA, the CDR3 is TGTGCCAGCAGCTTAGCGACTAGCGGGGCCAATGAGCAGTTCTTC.

The chain couples TRBV18 to TRBJ1-5; D is possibly TRBD1 (5 bases). Germline-derived CDR1 and CDR2 are KGHSH and LQKENI. CDR3 size: 16 residues. Trimming shortened V by 5 bases and J by 5 bases, and 19 bases separated the two germline ends. CDR3 in amino acids: CASSKMEGIDHQPQHF. CDR3 coding DNA: TGTGCCAGCTCAAAGATGGAGGGGATTGACCATCAGCCCCAGCATTTT.

The V and J genes are TRBV10-3 and TRBJ2-2; tentative D call: TRBD2 (5 bases). Trimming shortened V by 0 bases and J by 4 bases, and 9 bases separated the two germline ends. Looked up from germline, CDR1 is ENHRY and CDR2 is SYGVKD. CDR3 length: 15 residues. CDR3 amino acids: CAISESYLATGELFF. In DNA, the CDR3 is TGTGCCATCAGTGAGTCGTATCTAGCCACCGGGGAGCTGTTTTTT.

This clone was counted many times. The rearrangement links TRBV6-2 or TRBV6-3 to TRBJ2-2; D perhaps matches TRBD2 (6 bases). The CDR3 is 18 residues long. CDR1 is MNHEY and CDR2 is SVGEGT in the germline V gene. The V and J ends lost 7 bases and 0 bases respectively, with 21 bases between them. CDR3 amino acids: CASIPYGLREANTGELFF. DNA for the CDR3: TGTGCCAGCATCCCGTATGGTCTGCGGGAAGCGAACACCGGGGAGCTGTTTTTT.

This clone showed up just once. The chain uses TRBV24-1 and TRBJ2-2; 9 nucleotides match TRBD2. This CDR3 spans 16 amino acids. Germline V CDR1 and CDR2: KGHDR, SFDVKD. Trimming cost V 4 bases and J 5 bases; bases outside gene matches: 7. CDR3 amino acids: CATSDKAGGGTGELFF. CDR3 coding DNA: TGTGCCACCAGTGACAAAGCGGGAGGAGGGACCGGGGAGCTGTTTTTT.

The chain employs TRBV19 and TRBJ2-3; no reliable D call. V lost 3 bases and J lost 4, with 8 bases in between. Germline V gene sequence: CDR1 LNHDA, CDR2 SQIVND (reference sequence). This CDR3 is 13 amino acids long. In DNA form, the CDR3 reads TGTGCCAGTAGTATTAACACCCCAGATACGCAGTATTTT. Protein product: CASSINTPDTQYF.

This chain uses TRBV6-2 or TRBV6-3 with TRBJ2-1, with TRBD2 matching over 7 bases. V trimming: 2 bases; J trimming: 8 bases; junction bases outside the gene matches: 12. The germline gives CDR1 MNHEY, CDR2 SVGEGT. This CDR3 region has 16 residues. In DNA, the CDR3 is TGTGCCAGCAGTTACCCCTTCGCGGGAGATGGGGATGAGCAGTTCTTC. Its protein is CASSYPFAGDGDEQFF.

The chain links TRBV7-2 to TRBJ2-3, with D possibly being TRBD1 (6 bases). The CDR3 loop spans 18 amino acids. The ends were cut back, 4 bases at V and 3 bases at J, with 23 bases in the middle. CDR1 SGHTA and CDR2 FQGNSA come from the germline V gene. The CDR3 DNA is TGTGCCAGCAGCTCCCTAACGGGCAGGGGTTTCAGAACAGATACGCAGTATTTT. It specifies CASSSLTGRGFRTDTQYF. The full variable domain, its missing parts supplied by reference TRBV7-2 and TRBJ2-3, is GAGVSQSPSNKVTEKGKDVELRCDPISGHTALYWYRQSLGQGLEFLIYFQGNSAPDKSGLPSDRFSAERTGGSVSTLTIQRTQQEDSAVYLCASSSLTGRGFRTDTQYFGPGTRLTVL.

The gene calls are TRBV7-8 and TRBJ2-3, with TRBD2 matching over 12 bases. The V and J ends lost 0 bases and 0 bases, in that order; junction bases with no gene match: 10. The CDR3 runs to 20 residues. Germline-derived CDR1 and CDR2 are SGHVS and FQNEAQ. The CDR3 nucleotides read TGTGCCAGCAGCTTAGCGCTTTTACTAGCGGGAGGCCGTAGCACAGATACGCAGTATTTT. Amino acid sequence: CASSLALLLAGGRSTDTQYF.

The V and J genes are TRBV6-5 and TRBJ2-2, with a possible D match to TRBD2 (6 bases). This CDR3 region has 15 residues. Germline CDR1 and CDR2: MNHEY and SVGAGI. Trimming cost V 8 bases and J 3 bases, with 16 bases left between them. The CDR3 here is CASEQIPGDTGELFF. For the CDR3, the DNA is TGTGCCAGCGAGCAGATCCCGGGAGACACCGGGGAGCTGTTTTTT.

DNA of the CDR3: TGTGCCAGCAGCCCCGGGCGGGCCTCCTACAATGAGCAGTTCTTC. It codes for CASSPGRASYNEQFF. This chain uses TRBV7-2 with TRBJ2-1; tentatively, D is TRBD2 (5 bases). CDR3 length: 15 amino acids. Germline V gene data show CDR1 as SGHTA and CDR2 as FQGNSA. V lost 5 bases and J lost 0, with 11 bases in between.

CDR3 nucleotides: TGTGCTAGTGGTTCTCCGAGCTATGGCTACACCTTC. Its protein is CASGSPSYGYTF. The chain links TRBV12-5 to TRBJ1-2; D remains ambiguous. The CDR3 consists of 12 residues. V lost 4 bases and J 4 bases, leaving 7 bases between the germline ends. The germline gives CDR1 LGHNT, CDR2 FRNRAP.